These T cell receptor beta chains were read from a single sample in a study of Ad26.COV2.S vaccination and SARS-CoV-2 variants. The table came from immunoSEQ multiplex PCR; TCRdb's copy has only in-frame clones and leaves some out. The profile covers 380,000 or so clones, with about 89% appearing a single time and roughly 4.8% taken by the ten largest. Sequenced material: peripheral blood, taken in a trial of Ad26.COV2.S vaccine versus placebo. These receptors came from a person between 18 and 59 years old who received the Ad26.COV2.S COVID-19 vaccine or a placebo. CDR3s include the opening cysteine and the closing phenylalanine or tryptophan. The D gene is left open where the match is weak. Clone size appears in some rows only: once, few, many, or a class for an expanded clone.

j_gene	v_gene	abundance	d_gene	len	CDR3nt	CDR3aa
TRBJ1-2	TRBV6-6	few	-	13	TGTGCCAGCAGTTCATCAGGTACCTATGGCTACACCTTC	CASSSSGTYGYTF
TRBJ1-1	TRBV19	-	-	14	TGTGCCAGTAGTTTACAGGGTTTGAACACTGAAGCTTTCTTT	CASSLQGLNTEAFF
TRBJ2-1	TRBV28	-	-	11	TGTGCCAGCCGACTTTACAATGAGCAGTTCTTC	CASRLYNEQFF
TRBJ1-2	TRBV7-9	-	TRBD1	14	TGTGCCAGCAGCTTGGGACAGGGGGGATATGGCTACACCTTC	CASSLGQGGYGYTF
TRBJ1-5	TRBV6-4	-	-	17	TGTGCCAGCAGTGACGGGAACAGGGAAGAGGACAATCAGCCCCAGCATTTT	CASSDGNREEDNQPQHF
TRBJ2-7	TRBV2	-	-	12	TGTGCCAGCAGTGACAAATTATACGAGCAGTACTTC	CASSDKLYEQYF
TRBJ1-2	TRBV28	-	-	14	TGTGCCAGCAGTTTACGGACAGCCCACTATGGCTACACCTTC	CASSLRTAHYGYTF
TRBJ1-5	TRBV2	-	-	14	TGTGCCAGCAGTGAATTGGCAGCTAATCAGCCCCAGCATTTT	CASSELAANQPQHF
TRBJ2-5	TRBV7-2	-	TRBD2	15	TGTGCCAGCAGCTCCCTAGCGGGGGCTAGAGAGACCCAGTACTTC	CASSSLAGARETQYF
TRBJ2-1	TRBV19	-	-	15	TGTGCCAGTAGTGGAGGGACAGCCGACCTGAATGAGCAGTTCTTC	CASSGGTADLNEQFF
TRBJ2-5	TRBV2	-	-	13	TGTGCCAGCGGGGGGGACAACAAAGAGACCCAGTACTTC	CASGGDNKETQYF
TRBJ2-5	TRBV7-2	-	-	15	TGTGCCAGCAGCTTAGTTTGGCTAGCGCAAGAGACCCAGTACTTC	CASSLVWLAQETQYF
TRBJ2-5	TRBV7-2	-	-	11	TGTGCCAGCAGCTTATCAGAGACCCAGTACTTC	CASSLSETQYF
TRBJ2-1	TRBV5-6	-	-	16	TGTGCCAGCAGTTCTCCCGGACGGAGCTCCTACAATGAGCAGTTCTTC	CASSSPGRSSYNEQFF
TRBJ2-7	TRBV6-2/TRBV6-3	-	-	13	TGTGCCAGCAGTACCGAGTACACCTACGAGCAGTACTTC	CASSTEYTYEQYF
TRBJ1-5	TRBV2	-	-	16	TGTGCCAGCAGCCGGGACACTATCTATAGCAATCAGCCCCAGCATTTT	CASSRDTIYSNQPQHF
TRBJ1-2	TRBV3-1/TRBV3-2	-	-	14	TGTGCCAGCAGGAGCAAAGGACACCTCTATGGCTACACCTTC	CASRSKGHLYGYTF
TRBJ1-6	TRBV7-2	-	-	15	TGTGCCAGCAGCTTAGTTAGGGTCCGTAATTCACCCCTCCACTTT	CASSLVRVRNSPLHF
TRBJ1-2	TRBV3-1/TRBV3-2	-	-	14	TGTGCCAGCAGCCAAGAACTAGAGGTGAAAGGCTACACCTTC	CASSQELEVKGYTF
TRBJ2-7	TRBV6-5	-	-	15	TGTGCCAGCAGTTACTCCCCGGCCAGCGCCTACGAGCAGTACTTC	CASSYSPASAYEQYF
TRBJ2-5	TRBV12-5	-	TRBD2	17	TGTGCTAGTGCCCTGGGACTAGCGGGGGCCCATCAAGAGACCCAGTACTTC	CASALGLAGAHQETQYF
TRBJ2-5	TRBV10-3	-	-	12	TGTGCCATCAGTGAGTCCGGGGAGACCCAGTACTTC	CAISESGETQYF